This T cell receptor beta chain was retrieved from a study of blood T cell repertoires in COVID-19 (dated by TCRdb to the early 2020s). About the study as a whole: Collaborator samples came from the United States, Italy and Spain and covered acute and convalescent phases of COVID-19. The material from the prospective study consisted of cDNA or gDNA derived from T cells, B-cell-depleted T cells, or PBMCs. Samples came from the ongoing ImmuneRACE study (first 160 participants) plus 1,254 subjects from 6 global collaborators. A freely available public database, intended as a resource for researchers studying the immune response to SARS-CoV-2, is where the repertoires were released. The sample metadata nearly always contained a de-identified subject ID, COVID-19 status, age in years and sex. Subjects who had been exposed to COVID-19, were actively infected with it, or had recovered from it provided the deeply sampled blood TCRbeta repertoires that made up the dataset. Where HLA class I and class II types were available, the types were taken from metadata supplied by the sample provider, not from assay-based typing.

The junction shows trimming of 5 bases on V and 5 bases on J, plus 22 bases between the germline ends. Including the terminal cysteine and phenylalanine, the CDR3 comprises 17 residues. Solely the CDR3 DNA is kept, with 51 bases framed from the first base. For CDR1 and CDR2, the germline V gene lists MDHEN and SYDVKM. Comments on this clone: It has no known antigen specificity. Base-call qualities are not available, and no considerably larger clone is one nucleotide away.

TCRbeta CDR3 regions were amplified from genomic DNA using the immunoSEQ Assay, a bias-controlled multiplex PCR. Under the source paper's analysis protocol: The number of nucleated cells in each sample was estimated from the amplification of reference gene primers within the assay. To quantify the absolute abundance of each unique TCRbeta CDR3 rearrangement, sequence reads were collapsed and filtered. For each sample, productive Simpson clonality was calculated by taking the square root of Simpson's diversity index across productive rearrangements. TCRdb's version of the immuneACCESS table is confined to in-frame rearrangements and falls short of the full clone set. An unresolved V gene accounts for under half of the shortfall where checked; the remainder is of unknown origin. The V and J calls and clone size come from that table; D and trimming were worked out from the DNA. The sample table contains about 220,000 clones; only one count was recorded for around 81% of them. Less than 2.5% of the sample comes from the top ten.

The paper's findings and limits, for the study overall: How much clinical and demographic metadata was included differed by source and by participant, and the metadata was provided uncurated.

Each collaborating institution followed its own protocols to collect whole blood in K2EDTA tubes. Collaborator samples were shipped for TCRbeta analysis as frozen whole blood, isolated PBMCs, or DNA extracted from either sample type. This sequence uses TRBV28 and TRBJ2-1; the D gene is perhaps TRBD1, from 6 matching bases. The receptor was derived from a woman aged 55-69 years with acute or convalescent COVID-19. Sequenced sample: peripheral blood. The sequenced DNA is TGTGCCAGCAGTAAACAACAAACCGGACAGAGTAACAATGAGCAGTTCTTC. It translates as CASSKQQTGQSNNEQFF.